Below, 6 T cell receptor beta chains from the same sample are listed, as sequenced in a study of T cell clonality in common variable immunodeficiency. Assay: immunoSEQ multiplex PCR; the TCRdb copy retains only in-frame clones and omits some. The sample is made up of about 81,000 clones, none counted only once. Sequences were obtained from peripheral blood mononuclear cells. Source of these receptors: a person aged 18 to 75 in good health.

This clone was detected ten times or more. The read terminates 3 residues ahead of where the CDR3 ends, so the germline J gene completes it. The chain recombines TRBV20-1 with TRBJ2-1, with 7 positions matching TRBD2. CDR1 DFQATT and CDR2 SNEGSKA come from the germline V gene (reference sequence). The CDR3 contains 16 residues. Losses at the gene ends were 2 bases for V and 5 bases for J; bases not matched to a gene: 12. The DNA read from the CDR3 is TGCAGTGCTAGATTTTTGGGCGGGAGAGCTCACAATGAG. Translation: CSARFLGGRAHNE. From start to end, the CDR3 is CSARFLGGRAHNEQFF.

At least ten counts were recorded for this clone. The CDR3 extends 3 residues past the end of the read, so its final part is completed from the germline J gene. V is TRBV24-1 and J is TRBJ2-2; no clear D gene. V gave up 1 base and J gave up 5 bases, with 4 bases separating them. This CDR3 spans 13 amino acids. In germline, CDR1 is KGHDR, CDR2 SFDVKD. The CDR3 loop reads CATSDFKTGELFF. CDR3 bases read: TGTGCCACCAGTGATTTCAAAACCGGGGAG.

This clone has at least ten counts. The read is 3 residues too short to cover the CDR3 end, so that end is filled in from the germline J gene. V usage is TRBV7-8 and J usage is TRBJ2-7, with 14 bases matching TRBD2. V shed 5 bases and J 5 bases; nucleotides not matched to a gene: 14. This CDR3 comprises 18 residues. Germline CDR1 SGHVS, CDR2 FQNEAQ. CDR3 DNA (partial): TGTGCCAGCAGCCCATGGGGTGTAGGGACTAGCGGGAGAAACGAG. Translating gives CASSPWGVGTSGRNE. The complete CDR3 sequence is CASSPWGVGTSGRNEQYF.

This clone was detected ten times or more. The read ends 3 residues early relative to the CDR3; the germline J gene fills the gap. V is TRBV20-1 and J is TRBJ2-1; 10 nucleotides match TRBD2. The junction had 9 bases not matched to a gene; V was cut back by 6 bases and J by 4 bases. There are 15 residues in the CDR3. Germline V gene sequence: CDR1 DFQATT, CDR2 SNEGSKA (reference sequence). The chain's CDR3 is CSARRIAGGYNEQFF. The CDR3 bases that were read are TGCAGTGCAAGGAGAATAGCGGGAGGTTACAATGAG.

This clone came up a few times. With the read ending 3 residues before the CDR3 end, the germline J gene is used to fill in that end. V is TRBV19 and J is TRBJ1-3; 9 nucleotides align to TRBD1. The germline gives CDR1 LNHDA, CDR2 SQIVND (reference sequence). After removal of 5 bases from V and 0 bases from J, the junction contained 8 bases not matched to a gene. This CDR3 is 17 amino acids long. The DNA read from the CDR3 is TGTGCCAGTAGTGCCGGGACAGGGCTTTTCTCTGGAAACACC. It codes for CASSAGTGLFSGNT. The CDR3 reads in full as CASSAGTGLFSGNTIYF.

This clone was counted at least ten times. With the read ending 3 residues before the CDR3 end, the germline J gene is used to fill in that end. This rearrangement joins TRBV20-1 to TRBJ2-3, with D perhaps matching TRBD2 (7 bases). V was clipped by 5 bases and J by 5 bases, with 23 bases between them. CDR1 is DFQATT and CDR2 is SNEGSKA in the germline V gene (reference sequence). This CDR3 comprises 16 residues. The sequenced part of the CDR3 DNA is TGCAGTGCTGGGGGGGGCCACGACGCCCGGGGAGATACG. Translated: CSAGGGHDARGDT. The entire CDR3 protein reads CSAGGGHDARGDTQYF.